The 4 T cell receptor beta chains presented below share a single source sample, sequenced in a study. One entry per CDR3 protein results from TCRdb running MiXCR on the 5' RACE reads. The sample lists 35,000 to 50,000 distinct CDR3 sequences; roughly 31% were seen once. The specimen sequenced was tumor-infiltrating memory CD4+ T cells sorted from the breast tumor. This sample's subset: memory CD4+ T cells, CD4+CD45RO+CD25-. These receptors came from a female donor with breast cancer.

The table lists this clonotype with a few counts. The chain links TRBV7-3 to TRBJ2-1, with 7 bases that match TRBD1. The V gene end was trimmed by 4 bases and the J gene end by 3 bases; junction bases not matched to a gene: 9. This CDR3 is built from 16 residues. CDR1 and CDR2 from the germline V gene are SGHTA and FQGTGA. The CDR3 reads CASSYESGGGYNEQFF. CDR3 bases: TGTGCCAGCAGCTACGAGTCAGGGGGTGGCTACAATGAGCAGTTCTTC.

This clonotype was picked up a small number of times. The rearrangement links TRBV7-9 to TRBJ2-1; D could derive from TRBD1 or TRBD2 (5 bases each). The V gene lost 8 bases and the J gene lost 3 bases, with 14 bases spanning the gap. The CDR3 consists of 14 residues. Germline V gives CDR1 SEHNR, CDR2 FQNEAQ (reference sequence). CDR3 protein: CASGAGTSYNEQFF. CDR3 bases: TGTGCCAGCGGCGCAGGGACCAGCTACAATGAGCAGTTCTTC.

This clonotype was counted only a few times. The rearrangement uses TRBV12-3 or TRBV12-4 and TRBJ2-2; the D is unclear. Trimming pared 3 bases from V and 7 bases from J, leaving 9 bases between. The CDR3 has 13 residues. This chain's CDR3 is CASSFLTIGELFF. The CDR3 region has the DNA TGTGCCAGCAGTTTTTTAACTATCGGGGAGCTGTTTTTT.

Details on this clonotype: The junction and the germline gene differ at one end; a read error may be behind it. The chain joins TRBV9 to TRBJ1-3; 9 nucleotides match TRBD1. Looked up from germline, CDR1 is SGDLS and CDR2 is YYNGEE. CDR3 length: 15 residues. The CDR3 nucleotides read TGTGCCGGCAGCGCCTTTACAGGGGGCGGAAACACCATATATTTT. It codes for CAGSAFTGGGNTIYF.